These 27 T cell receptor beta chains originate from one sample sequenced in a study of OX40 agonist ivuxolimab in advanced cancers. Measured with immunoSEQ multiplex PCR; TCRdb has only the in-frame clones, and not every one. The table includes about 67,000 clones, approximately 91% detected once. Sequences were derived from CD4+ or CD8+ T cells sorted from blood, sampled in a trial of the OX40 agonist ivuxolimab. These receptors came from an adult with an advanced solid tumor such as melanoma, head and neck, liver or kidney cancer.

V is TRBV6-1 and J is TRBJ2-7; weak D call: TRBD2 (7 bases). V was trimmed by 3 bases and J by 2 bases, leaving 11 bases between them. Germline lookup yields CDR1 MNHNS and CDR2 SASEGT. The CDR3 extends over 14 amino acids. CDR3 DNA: TGTGCCAGCAGTGATACAGGGAGGGCCTACGAGCAGTACTTC. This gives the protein CASSDTGRAYEQYF.

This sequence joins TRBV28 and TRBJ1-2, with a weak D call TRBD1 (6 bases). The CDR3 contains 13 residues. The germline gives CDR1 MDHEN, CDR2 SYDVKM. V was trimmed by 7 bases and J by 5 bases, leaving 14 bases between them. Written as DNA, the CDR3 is TGTGCCAGCATCCCTGGGGGGCGGTATGGCTACACCTTC. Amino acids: CASIPGGRYGYTF.

The CDR3 region is CASKKGASEKLFF. The CDR3 DNA is TGTGCCAGCAAGAAGGGAGCGAGTGAAAAACTGTTTTTT. V usage is TRBV11-3 and J usage is TRBJ1-4; no definite D call. Per germline, CDR1 SGHNT and CDR2 YENEEA. V was cut by 7 bases and J by 7 bases, with 13 bases left in between. The CDR3 is made up of 13 amino acids. The entire variable domain, with the rest obtained from reference TRBV11-3 and TRBJ1-4, is as follows: EAGVVQSPRYKIIEKKQPVAFWCNPISGHNTLYWYLQNLGQGPELLIRYENEEAVDDSQLPKDRFSAERLKGVDSTLKIQPAELGDSAVYLCASKKGASEKLFFGSGTQLSVL.

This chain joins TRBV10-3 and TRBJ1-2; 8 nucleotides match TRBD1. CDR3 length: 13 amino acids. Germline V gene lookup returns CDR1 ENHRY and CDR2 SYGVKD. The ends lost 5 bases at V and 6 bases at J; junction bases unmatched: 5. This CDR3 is CAISLTGDDGYTF. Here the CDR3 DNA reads TGTGCCATCAGTCTGACAGGGGATGATGGCTACACCTTC.

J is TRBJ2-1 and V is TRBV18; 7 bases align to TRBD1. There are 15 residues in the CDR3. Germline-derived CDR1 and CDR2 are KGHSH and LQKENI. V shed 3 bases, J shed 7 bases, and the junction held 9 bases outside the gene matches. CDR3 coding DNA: TGTGCCAGCTCACCTACAGGGGAAGTGGGGAATGAGCAGTTCTTC. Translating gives CASSPTGEVGNEQFF.

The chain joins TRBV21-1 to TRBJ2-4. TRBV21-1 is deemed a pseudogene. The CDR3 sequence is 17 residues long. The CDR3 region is CASSKGRPPPAKNIQYF. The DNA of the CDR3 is TGTGCCAGCAGCAAAGGACGGCCGCCGCCAGCCAAAAACATTCAGTACTTC.

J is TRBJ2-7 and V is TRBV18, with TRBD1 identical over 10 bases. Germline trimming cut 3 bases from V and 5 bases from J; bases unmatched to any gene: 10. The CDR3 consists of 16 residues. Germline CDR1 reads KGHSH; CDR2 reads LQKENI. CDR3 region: CASSPSSGQGRHEQYF. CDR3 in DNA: TGTGCCAGCTCACCCAGTTCGGGACAGGGGCGACACGAGCAGTACTTC.

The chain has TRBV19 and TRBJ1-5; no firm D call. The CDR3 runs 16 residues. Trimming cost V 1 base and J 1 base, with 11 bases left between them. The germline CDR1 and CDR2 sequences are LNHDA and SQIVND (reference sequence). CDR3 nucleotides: TGTGCCAGTAGTATAGGAGGGCTATGGAGCAATCAGCCCCAGCATTTT. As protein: CASSIGGLWSNQPQHF. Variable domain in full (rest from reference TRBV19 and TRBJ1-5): DGGITQSPKYLFRKEGQNVTLSCEQNLNHDAMYWYRQDPGQGLRLIYYSQIVNDFQKGDIAEGYSVSREKKESFPLTVTSAQKNPTAFYLCASSIGGLWSNQPQHFGDGTRLSIL.

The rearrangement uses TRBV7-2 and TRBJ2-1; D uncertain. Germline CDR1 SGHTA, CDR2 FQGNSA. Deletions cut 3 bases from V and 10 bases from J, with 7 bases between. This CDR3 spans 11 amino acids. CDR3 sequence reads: CASSFSREQFF. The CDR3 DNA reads TGTGCCAGCAGCTTTTCAAGAGAGCAGTTCTTC.

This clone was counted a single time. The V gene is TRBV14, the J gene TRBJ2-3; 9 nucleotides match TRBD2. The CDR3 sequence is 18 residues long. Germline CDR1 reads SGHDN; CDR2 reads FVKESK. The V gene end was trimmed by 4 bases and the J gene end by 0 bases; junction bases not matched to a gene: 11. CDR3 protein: CASSLRTSAHTSTDTQYF. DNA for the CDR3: TGTGCCAGCAGCCTAAGGACTAGCGCACATACTAGCACAGATACGCAGTATTTT.

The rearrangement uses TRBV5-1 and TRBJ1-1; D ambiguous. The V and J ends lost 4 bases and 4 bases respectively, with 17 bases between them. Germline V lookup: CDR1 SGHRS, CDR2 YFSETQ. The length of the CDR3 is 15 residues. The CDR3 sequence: CASSPGPGEGTEAFF. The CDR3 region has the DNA TGCGCCAGCAGCCCAGGACCCGGGGAGGGCACTGAAGCTTTCTTT.

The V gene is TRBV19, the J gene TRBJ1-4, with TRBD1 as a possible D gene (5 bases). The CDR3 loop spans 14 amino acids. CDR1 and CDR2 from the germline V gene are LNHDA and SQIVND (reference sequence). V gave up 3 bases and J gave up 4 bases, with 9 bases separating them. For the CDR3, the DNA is TGTGCCAGTAGTATGGTACAGGATAATGAAAAACTGTTTTTT. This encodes CASSMVQDNEKLFF.

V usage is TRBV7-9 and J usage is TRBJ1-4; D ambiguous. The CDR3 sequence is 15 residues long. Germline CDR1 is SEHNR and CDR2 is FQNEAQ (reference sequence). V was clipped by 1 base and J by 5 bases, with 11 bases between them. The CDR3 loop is CASSLGGWGNEKLFF. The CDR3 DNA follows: TGTGCCAGCAGCTTAGGAGGGTGGGGAAATGAAAAACTGTTTTTT.

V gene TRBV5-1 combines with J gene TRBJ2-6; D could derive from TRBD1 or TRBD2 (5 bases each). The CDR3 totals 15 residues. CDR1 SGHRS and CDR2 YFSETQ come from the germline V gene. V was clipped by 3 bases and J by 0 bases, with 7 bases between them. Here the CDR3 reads CASSWDGSGANVLTF. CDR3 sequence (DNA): TGCGCCAGCAGCTGGGACGGCTCTGGGGCCAACGTCCTGACTTTC. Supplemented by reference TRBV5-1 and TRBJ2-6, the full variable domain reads KAGVTQTPRYLIKTRGQQVTLSCSPISGHRSVSWYQQTPGQGLQFLFEYFSETQRNKGNFPGRFSGRQFSNSRSEMNVSTLELGDSALYLCASSWDGSGANVLTFGAGSRLTVL.

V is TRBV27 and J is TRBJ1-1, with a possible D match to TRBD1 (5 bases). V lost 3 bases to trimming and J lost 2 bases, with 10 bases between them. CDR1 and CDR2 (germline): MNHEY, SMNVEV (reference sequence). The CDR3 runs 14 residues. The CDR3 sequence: CASSFGGKNTEAFF. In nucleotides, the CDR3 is TGTGCCAGCAGTTTCGGGGGGAAAAACACTGAAGCTTTCTTT.

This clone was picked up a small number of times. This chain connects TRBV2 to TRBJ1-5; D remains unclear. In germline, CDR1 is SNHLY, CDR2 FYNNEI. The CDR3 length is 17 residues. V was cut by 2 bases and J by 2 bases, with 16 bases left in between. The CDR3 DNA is TGTGCCAGCAGTGAATACCGGGAACCTAAGGGCAATCAGCCCCAGCATTTT. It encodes CASSEYREPKGNQPQHF.

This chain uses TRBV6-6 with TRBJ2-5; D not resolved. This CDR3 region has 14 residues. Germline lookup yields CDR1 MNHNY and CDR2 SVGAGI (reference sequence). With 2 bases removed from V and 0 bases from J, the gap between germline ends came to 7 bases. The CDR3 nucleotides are TGTGCCAGCAGTTACCTTGGGAACCAAGAGACCCAGTACTTC. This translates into CASSYLGNQETQYF.

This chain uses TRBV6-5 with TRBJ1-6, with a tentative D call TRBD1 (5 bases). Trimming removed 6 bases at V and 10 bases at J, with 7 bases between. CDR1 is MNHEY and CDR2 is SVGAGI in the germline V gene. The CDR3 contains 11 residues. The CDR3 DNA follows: TGTGCCAGCAGGGGACGATCACCCCTCCACTTT. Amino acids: CASRGRSPLHF.

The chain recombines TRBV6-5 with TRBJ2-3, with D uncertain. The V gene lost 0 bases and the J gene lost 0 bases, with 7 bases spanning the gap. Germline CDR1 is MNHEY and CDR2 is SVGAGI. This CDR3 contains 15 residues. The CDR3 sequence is CASSYSTPSTDTQYF. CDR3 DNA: TGTGCCAGCAGTTACTCGACACCGAGCACAGATACGCAGTATTTT.

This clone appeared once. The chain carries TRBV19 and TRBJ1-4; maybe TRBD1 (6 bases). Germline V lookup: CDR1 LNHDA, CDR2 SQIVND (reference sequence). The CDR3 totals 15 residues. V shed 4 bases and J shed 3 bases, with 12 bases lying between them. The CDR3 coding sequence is TGTGCCAGTAGTAACACAGGGTTGGCTAATGAAAAACTGTTTTTT. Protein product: CASSNTGLANEKLFF.

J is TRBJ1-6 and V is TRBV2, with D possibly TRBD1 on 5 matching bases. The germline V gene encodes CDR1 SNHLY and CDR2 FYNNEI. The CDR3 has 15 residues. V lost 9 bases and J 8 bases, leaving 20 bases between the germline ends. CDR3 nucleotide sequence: TGTGCCAGGCCGGGTTGTGGCAGGGCAGATTCACCCCTCCACTTT. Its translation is CARPGCGRADSPLHF.

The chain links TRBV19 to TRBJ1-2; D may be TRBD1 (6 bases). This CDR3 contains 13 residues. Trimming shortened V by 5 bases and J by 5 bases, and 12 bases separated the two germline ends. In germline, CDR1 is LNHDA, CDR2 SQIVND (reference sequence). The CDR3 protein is CASSEDSNYGYTF. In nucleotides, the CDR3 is TGTGCCAGTAGTGAGGACAGCAATTATGGCTACACCTTC. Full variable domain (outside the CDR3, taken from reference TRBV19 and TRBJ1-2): DGGITQSPKYLFRKEGQNVTLSCEQNLNHDAMYWYRQDPGQGLRLIYYSQIVNDFQKGDIAEGYSVSREKKESFPLTVTSAQKNPTAFYLCASSEDSNYGYTFGSGTRLTVV.

In DNA, the CDR3 is TGTGCCAGCAGCCCGGCCGTGGTGGAGGCGCAGTATTTT. As protein: CASSPAVVEAQYF. The V call is TRBV7-3, the J call TRBJ2-3; tentatively, D is TRBD2 (5 bases). The ends were cut back, 5 bases at V and 10 bases at J, with 16 bases in the middle. CDR1 and CDR2 from the germline V gene are SGHTA and FQGTGA. The CDR3 loop spans 13 amino acids.

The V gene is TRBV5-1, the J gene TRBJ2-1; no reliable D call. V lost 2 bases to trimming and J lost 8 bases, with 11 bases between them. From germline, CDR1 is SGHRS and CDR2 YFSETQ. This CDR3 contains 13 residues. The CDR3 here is CASSFPLVDEQFF. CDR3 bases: TGCGCCAGCAGCTTTCCCCTCGTGGATGAGCAGTTCTTC. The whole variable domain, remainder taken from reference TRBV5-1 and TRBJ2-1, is KAGVTQTPRYLIKTRGQQVTLSCSPISGHRSVSWYQQTPGQGLQFLFEYFSETQRNKGNFPGRFSGRQFSNSRSEMNVSTLELGDSALYLCASSFPLVDEQFFGPGTRLTVL.

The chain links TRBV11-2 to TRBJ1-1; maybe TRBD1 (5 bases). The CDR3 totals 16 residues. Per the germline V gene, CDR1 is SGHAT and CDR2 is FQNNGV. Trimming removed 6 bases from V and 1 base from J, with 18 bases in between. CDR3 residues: CASRLSIGTQNTEAFF. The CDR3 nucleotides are TGTGCCAGCAGGTTAAGCATAGGGACGCAGAACACTGAAGCTTTCTTT.

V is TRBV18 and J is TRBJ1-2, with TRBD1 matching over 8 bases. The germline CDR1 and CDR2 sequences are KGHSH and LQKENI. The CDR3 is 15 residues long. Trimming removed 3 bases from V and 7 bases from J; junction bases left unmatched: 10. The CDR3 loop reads CASSPPGTGEPGYTF. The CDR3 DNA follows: TGTGCCAGCTCACCGCCCGGGACAGGAGAACCTGGCTACACCTTC.

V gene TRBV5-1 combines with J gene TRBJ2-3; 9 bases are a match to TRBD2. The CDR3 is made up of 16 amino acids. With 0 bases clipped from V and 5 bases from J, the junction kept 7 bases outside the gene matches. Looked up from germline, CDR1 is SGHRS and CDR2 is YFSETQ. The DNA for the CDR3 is TGCGCCAGCAGCTTGGACCCTTTAGCGGGAGTAGATACGCAGTATTTT. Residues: CASSLDPLAGVDTQYF.